Listed below are T cell receptor beta chains from one sample, sequenced in a study of control samples from healthy donors and cancer patients. Using immunoSEQ multiplex PCR, the repertoire was profiled, and TCRdb retains in-frame clones only, with some absent. The data contain around 130,000 clones, approximately 91% of them singletons. Sequenced: blood. Receptor source: a man aged 45 to 65 in good health. Both conserved end residues are part of each CDR3. A D gene is named only where the DNA matches it firmly. The size entry is marked missing in some rows and otherwise reads once, few, many or a size class.

>TRBV18|.|.|TRBJ2-7
CASSQGRRGQIPYEQYF
TGTGCCAGCTCCCAGGGGAGGCGGGGGCAAATTCCCTACGAGCAGTACTTC
>TRBV9|.|.|TRBJ2-2
CASRGREGGELFF
TGTGCCAGCAGAGGACGAGAGGGCGGGGAGCTGTTTTTT
>TRBV7-2|.|TRBD2|TRBJ2-5
CASSSPERGGQQYQETQYF
TGTGCCAGCAGCTCCCCGGAGCGGGGGGGACAACAGTACCAAGAGACCCAGTACTTC
>TRBV28|.|.|TRBJ2-7
CASSLYRYEQYF
TGTGCCAGCAGTTTGTACAGGTACGAGCAGTACTTC
>TRBV5-1|.|TRBD1|TRBJ1-2
CASRTGTGIYGYTF
TGCGCCAGCAGAACCGGGACAGGGATCTATGGCTACACCTTC
>TRBV5-1|.|.|TRBJ2-7
CASSLDSGYEQYF
TGCGCCAGCAGCTTGGACAGCGGCTACGAGCAGTACTTC
>TRBV7-3|.|.|TRBJ2-7
CASSLFRGDEQYF
TGTGCCAGCAGCTTATTCAGGGGAGACGAGCAGTACTTC
>TRBV10-1|few|.|TRBJ2-3
CASSATGSRTDTQYF
TGCGCCAGCAGTGCTACGGGCAGTCGTACAGATACGCAGTATTTT
>TRBV5-1|.|.|TRBJ2-3
CASSLEGRTPAVDTQYF
TGCGCCAGCAGCTTGGAGGGTCGGACACCCGCGGTAGATACGCAGTATTTT
>TRBV6-8|.|TRBD1|TRBJ1-3
CASYPDRVPGNTIYF
TGTGCCAGCTACCCGGACAGGGTGCCCGGAAACACCATATATTTT
>TRBV24-1|.|TRBD2|TRBJ2-2
CATSGLAGGTNTGELFF
TGTGCCACTTCTGGGCTAGCGGGGGGAACGAACACCGGGGAGCTGTTTTTT
>TRBV2|.|.|TRBJ2-5
CASSEQLARVTQYF
TGTGCCAGCAGTGAACAGCTCGCTCGGGTGACCCAGTACTTC
>TRBV7-2|once|.|TRBJ1-2
CASSINRDTSESYGYTF
TGTGCCAGCAGTATAAACCGGGACACCTCAGAATCCTATGGCTACACCTTC
>TRBV28|.|TRBD1|TRBJ1-1
CASSLGTGGTEAFF
TGTGCCAGCAGTCTCGGGACAGGGGGCACTGAAGCTTTCTTT
>TRBV5-1|once|.|TRBJ2-5
CASSSWTEQETQYF
TGCGCCAGCAGCTCATGGACGGAACAAGAGACCCAGTACTTC
>TRBV6-5|.|.|TRBJ1-2
CASSYAKAGRGGYTF
TGTGCCAGCAGTTACGCAAAGGCGGGACGCGGTGGCTACACCTTC
>TRBV3-1/TRBV3-2|.|.|TRBJ2-1
CASSQTGGPYNEQFF
TGTGCCAGCAGCCAAACCGGGGGTCCATACAATGAGCAGTTCTTC